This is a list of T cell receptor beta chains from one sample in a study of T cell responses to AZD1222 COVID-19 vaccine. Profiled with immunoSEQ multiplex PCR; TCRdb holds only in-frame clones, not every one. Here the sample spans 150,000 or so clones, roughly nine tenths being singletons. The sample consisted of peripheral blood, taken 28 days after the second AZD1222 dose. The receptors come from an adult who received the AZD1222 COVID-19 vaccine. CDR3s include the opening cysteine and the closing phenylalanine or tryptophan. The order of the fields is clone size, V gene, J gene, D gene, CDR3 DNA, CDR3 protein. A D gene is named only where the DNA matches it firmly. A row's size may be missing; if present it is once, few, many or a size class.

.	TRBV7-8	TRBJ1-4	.	TGTGCCAGCAGCATAGTCCTGGGCCAGGGAGAAAAACTGTTTTTT	CASSIVLGQGEKLFF
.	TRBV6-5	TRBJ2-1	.	TGTGCCAGCAGTTACTCGAGGGGCAATGAGCAGTTCTTC	CASSYSRGNEQFF
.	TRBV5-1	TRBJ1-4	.	TGCGCCAGCAGCCGTGAGGGCGCAACTAATGAAAAACTGTTTTTT	CASSREGATNEKLFF
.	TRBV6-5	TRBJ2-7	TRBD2	TGTGCCAGCAGGAGGGGACTAGCGGGAACCCGCGAGCAGTACTTC	CASRRGLAGTREQYF
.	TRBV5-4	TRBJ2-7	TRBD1	TGTGCCAGCAGCTTGCCACTGGGACAGGGGGCCTACGAGCAGTACTTC	CASSLPLGQGAYEQYF
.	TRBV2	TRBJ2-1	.	TGTGCCAGCAGTGGGATTAGCCCTGACTACAATGAGCAGTTCTTC	CASSGISPDYNEQFF
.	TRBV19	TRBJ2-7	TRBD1	TGTGCCAGTAGTATAATAGAAGGACAGGGGTTTTACGAGCAGTACTTC	CASSIIEGQGFYEQYF
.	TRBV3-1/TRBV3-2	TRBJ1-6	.	TGTGCCAGCAGCCAAGTGGCAGGCAATTCACCCCTCCACTTT	CASSQVAGNSPLHF
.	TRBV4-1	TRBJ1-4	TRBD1	TGCGCCAGCAGCCGAGGGACAGGCGCTGAAAAACTGTTTTTT	CASSRGTGAEKLFF
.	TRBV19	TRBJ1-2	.	TGTGCCAGTAGTGCCGGACGCTCCCCCTGGGGCTATGGCTACACCTTC	CASSAGRSPWGYGYTF
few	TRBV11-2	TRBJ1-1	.	TGTGCCAGCAGCTTACACGACACTGAAGCTTTCTTT	CASSLHDTEAFF
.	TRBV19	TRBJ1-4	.	TGTGCCAGTAGTCGGGCCCGCAGGGTCACTAATGAAAAACTGTTTTTT	CASSRARRVTNEKLFF
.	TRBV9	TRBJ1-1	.	TGTGCCAGCAGCGTGGATTATCTTAACACTGAAGCTTTCTTT	CASSVDYLNTEAFF
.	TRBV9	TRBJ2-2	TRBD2	TGTGCCAGCAGCGTCTGGACTAGCGGGGTCTCCGGGGAGCTGTTTTTT	CASSVWTSGVSGELFF
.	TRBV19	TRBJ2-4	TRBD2	TGTGCCAGTAGTATAGACGGGGGGGAAAACATTCAGTACTTC	CASSIDGGENIQYF
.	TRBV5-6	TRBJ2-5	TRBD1	TGTGCCAGCAGAAGGACAGGCCGGAGGAAGACCCAGTACTTC	CASRRTGRRKTQYF
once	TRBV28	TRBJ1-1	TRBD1	TGTGCCAGCAGTCCCGGGACAGGGGTGAAGGGAGTTGAAGCTTTCTTT	CASSPGTGVKGVEAFF
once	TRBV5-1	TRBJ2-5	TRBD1	TGCGCCAGCAGCTTGGTTACGACAGGGGGGGGAGAGACCCAGTACTTC	CASSLVTTGGGETQYF
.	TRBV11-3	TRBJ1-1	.	TGTGCCAGCAGCCCCTGGGAGCAACCGAACACTGAAGCTTTCTTT	CASSPWEQPNTEAFF
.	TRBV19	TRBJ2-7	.	TGTGCCAGTAGTATTCACACAACCTACGAGCAGTACTTC	CASSIHTTYEQYF
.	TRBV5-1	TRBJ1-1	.	TGCGCCAGCAGCTTGGGATTGGGCCGCGCGAACACTGAAGCTTTCTTT	CASSLGLGRANTEAFF
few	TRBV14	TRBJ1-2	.	TGTGCCAGCTCCCGAGGATGGGCGGGGGTTCCTAACTATGGCTACACCTTC	CASSRGWAGVPNYGYTF
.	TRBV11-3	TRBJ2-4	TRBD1	TGTGCCAGCAGCGTAAACCGGGACAGGGGGTACTTC	CASSVNRDRGYF
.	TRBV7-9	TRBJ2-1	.	TGTGCCAGCAGCTTAGCGGCGGGGCATTACAATGAGCAGTTCTTC	CASSLAAGHYNEQFF
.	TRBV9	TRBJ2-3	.	TGTGCCAGCAGCGGCGGGCCAGCCTCAGATACGCAGTATTTT	CASSGGPASDTQYF
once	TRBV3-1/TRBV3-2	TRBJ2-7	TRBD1	TGTGCCAGCAGTCGGAGGCCGACAGGGGGTCACGAGCAGTACTTC	CASSRRPTGGHEQYF
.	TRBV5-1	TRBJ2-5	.	TGCGCCAGCAGCTTGGTAGAAACCCAAGAGACCCAGTACTTC	CASSLVETQETQYF
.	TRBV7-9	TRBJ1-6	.	TGTGCCAGCAGCCCACAGGGAAGGAATTCACCCCTCCACTTT	CASSPQGRNSPLHF
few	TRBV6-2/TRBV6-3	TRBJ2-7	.	TGTGCCAGCAGTTACCACGGCAGCTATTACGAGCAGTACTTC	CASSYHGSYYEQYF
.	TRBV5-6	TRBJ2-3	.	TGTGCCAGCAGCTTGGACACCTCGGGTCCCACGGGCGCAGATACGCAGTATTTT	CASSLDTSGPTGADTQYF
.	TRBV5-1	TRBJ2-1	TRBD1	TGCGCCAGCAGCCACGGGACAGGGCCCTACAATGAGCAGTTCTTC	CASSHGTGPYNEQFF
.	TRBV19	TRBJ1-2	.	TGTGCCAGTAGTGGGATGGGTTATGGCTACACCTTC	CASSGMGYGYTF
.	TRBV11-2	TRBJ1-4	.	TGTGCCAGCAGCCCCCCCTGGACAGCGAATGAAAAACTGTTTTTT	CASSPPWTANEKLFF
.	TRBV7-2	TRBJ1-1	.	TGTGCCAGCAGCATGTGGAAAGCTGAAGCTTTCTTT	CASSMWKAEAFF
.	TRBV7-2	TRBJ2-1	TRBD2	TGTGCCAGCAGCTTAGTTTCTAGCGGCTTCTACAATGAGCAGTTCTTC	CASSLVSSGFYNEQFF
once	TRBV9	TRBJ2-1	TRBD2	TGTGCCAGCAGCGTACTAGCGGGAGGGTATGAGCAGTTCTTC	CASSVLAGGYEQFF
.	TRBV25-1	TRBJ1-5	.	TGTGCCAGCAGTGAAAGTATTGGAGGGCGGTCGGGACAGCCCCAGCATTTT	CASSESIGGRSGQPQHF
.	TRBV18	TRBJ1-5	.	TGTGCCAGCTCACTGCGACCGAGGACCGGGGTTTTAGGTCAGCCCCAGCATTTT	CASSLRPRTGVLGQPQHF
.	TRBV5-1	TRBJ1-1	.	TGCGCCAGCAGCGGAAACATGAACACTGAAGCTTTCTTT	CASSGNMNTEAFF
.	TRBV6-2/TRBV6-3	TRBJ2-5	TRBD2	TGTGCCAGCAGTTACTCTCTAGCGGGGATCCAAGAGACCCAGTACTTC	CASSYSLAGIQETQYF
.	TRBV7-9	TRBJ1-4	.	TGTGCCAGCATCCCGCCGGATCCTAATGAAAAACTGTTTTTT	CASIPPDPNEKLFF
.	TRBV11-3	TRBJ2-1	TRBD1	TGTGCCAGCAGCTTAGGACCGGGACAGGGATACAATGAGCAGTTCTTC	CASSLGPGQGYNEQFF
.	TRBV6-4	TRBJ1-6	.	TGTGCCAGCAGTGTCCCTCGGGGGAGGAATTCACCCCTCCACTTT	CASSVPRGRNSPLHF
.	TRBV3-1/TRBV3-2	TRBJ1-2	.	TGTGCCAGCAGCCAAGAACCAGCGGGTCTTCTCTATGGCTACACCTTC	CASSQEPAGLLYGYTF
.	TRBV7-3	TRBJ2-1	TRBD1	TGTGCCAGCAGCCCCGCAACAGGGGTCTACAATGAGCAGTTCTTC	CASSPATGVYNEQFF
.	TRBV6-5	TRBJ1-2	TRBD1	TGTGCCAGCAGTTACCTTTCGACAGGGCGCAGCTATGGCTACACCTTC	CASSYLSTGRSYGYTF
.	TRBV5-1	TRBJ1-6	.	TGCGCCAGCAGCTTGGACAGCCCGAGCTCCTATAATTCACCCCTCCACTTT	CASSLDSPSSYNSPLHF
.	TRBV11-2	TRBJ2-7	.	TGTGCCAGCAGCTTAGATCCCGGCTGGGAGCAGTACTTC	CASSLDPGWEQYF
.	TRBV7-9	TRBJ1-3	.	TGTGCCAGCAGCGCCCGGGGAAGCCGGGCTGGAAACACCATATATTTT	CASSARGSRAGNTIYF